Listed here are 3 T cell receptor beta chains from one sample, sequenced in a study of T cells after yellow fever vaccination. Each CDR3 protein is one row after TCRdb ran MiXCR on the 5' RACE reads. The profile covers 610,000 or so distinct CDR3 sequences, with around 12% appearing a single time and 14% to 15% taken by the ten largest. This sample comprised PBMCs, obtained on the day of the yellow fever booster vaccination. The source is a man aged 30 to 45 who received the YFV17D yellow fever vaccine.

This clonotype has more than one count but fewer than ten. The chain joins TRBV6-1 to TRBJ1-5; D is ambiguous. The length of the CDR3 is 15 residues. The V and J ends lost 2 bases and 1 base respectively, with 9 bases between them. The germline CDR1 and CDR2 sequences are MNHNS and SASEGT. CDR3 bases: TGTGCCAGCAGTGAAAGGAATCTCAGCAATCAGCCCCAGCATTTT. Encoded protein: CASSERNLSNQPQHF.

CDR3 loop: CASSPKFARAGANVLTF. In nucleotides, the CDR3 is TGTGCCAGCAGCCCTAAGTTCGCAAGAGCTGGGGCCAACGTCCTGACTTTC. V is TRBV7-2 and J is TRBJ2-6, with D uncertain. The V gene lost 5 bases and the J gene lost 2 bases, with 16 bases spanning the gap. Per germline, CDR1 SGHTA and CDR2 FQGNSA. This CDR3 spans 17 amino acids.

This clonotype was found a few times. The V call is TRBV28, the J call TRBJ2-7, with 9 bases that match TRBD1. J lost 3 bases, V lost 5 bases, and 8 bases had no gene match. This CDR3 spans 15 amino acids. Germline V gene sequence: CDR1 MDHEN, CDR2 SYDVKM. CDR3 DNA sequence: TGTGCCAGCAGTACTCGACAGGGGGGGCTCTACGAGCAGTACTTC. Protein: CASSTRQGGLYEQYF.